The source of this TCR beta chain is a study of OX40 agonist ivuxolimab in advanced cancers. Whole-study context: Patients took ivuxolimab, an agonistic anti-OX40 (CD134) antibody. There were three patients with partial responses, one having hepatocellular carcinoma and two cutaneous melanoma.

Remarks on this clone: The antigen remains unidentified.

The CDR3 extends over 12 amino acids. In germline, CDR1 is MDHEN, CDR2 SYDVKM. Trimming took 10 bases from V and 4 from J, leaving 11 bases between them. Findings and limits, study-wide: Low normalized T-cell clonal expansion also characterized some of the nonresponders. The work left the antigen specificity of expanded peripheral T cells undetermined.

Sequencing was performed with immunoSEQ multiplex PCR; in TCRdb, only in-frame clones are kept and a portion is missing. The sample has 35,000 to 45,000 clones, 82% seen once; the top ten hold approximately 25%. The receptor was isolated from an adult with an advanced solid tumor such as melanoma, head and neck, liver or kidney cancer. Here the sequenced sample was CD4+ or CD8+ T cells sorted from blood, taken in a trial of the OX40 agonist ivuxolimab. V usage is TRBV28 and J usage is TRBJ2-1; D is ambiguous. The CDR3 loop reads CATKALYNEQFF. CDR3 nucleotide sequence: TGTGCCACCAAGGCACTATACAATGAGCAGTTCTTC.